The 3 T cell receptor beta chains presented below share a single source sample, sequenced in a study of blood T cell repertoires in COVID-19 (dated by TCRdb to the early 2020s). The receptor library was made with the immunoSEQ multiplex PCR assay. TCRdb stores this immuneACCESS table with in-frame sequences only. Part of the clones is absent; in the studies checked, under half of the shortfall reflects unresolved V genes, and no reason is known for the rest. The sample yields under 75,000 clones; 80% were counted once. Of the sample, 18% is held by the ten largest clones. The sample taken for sequencing was peripheral blood. All receptors derive from a man in his 70s who had recovered from COVID-19.

V is TRBV4-2 and J is TRBJ2-7; TRBD2 might be the D (5 bases). CDR3 length: 13 amino acids. V was shortened by 0 bases and J by 9 bases, with 12 bases between the two germline ends. Germline lookup yields CDR1 LGHNA and CDR2 YNFKEQ. The CDR3 region has the DNA TGTGCCAGCAGCCAAGATAAAGGAACTAGGCAGTACTTC. Residues: CASSQDKGTRQYF.

The rearrangement uses TRBV2 and TRBJ2-7; tentatively, D is TRBD2 (5 bases). V lost 4 bases to trimming and J lost 2 bases, with 9 bases between them. The CDR3 loop spans 13 amino acids. Germline CDR1 reads SNHLY; CDR2 reads FYNNEI. CDR3 in amino acids: CASSVVGAYEQYF. The CDR3 bases are TGTGCCAGCAGTGTGGTCGGGGCCTACGAGCAGTACTTC. The variable domain in full, with the rest retrieved from reference TRBV2 and TRBJ2-7, is EPEVTQTPSHQVTQMGQEVILRCVPISNHLYFYWYRQILGQKVEFLVSFYNNEISEKSEIFDDQFSVERPDGSNFTLKIRSTKLEDSAMYFCASSVVGAYEQYFGPGTRLTVT.

The DNA of the CDR3 is TGTGCCAGCAGTTATGCAGGGCAAAACTATGGCTACACCTTC. Translation gives CASSYAGQNYGYTF. V gene TRBV6-2 or TRBV6-3 combines with J gene TRBJ1-2; D perhaps matches TRBD1 (5 bases). V lost 3 bases, J lost 2 bases, and 10 bases lay in between. From germline, CDR1 is MNHEY and CDR2 SVGEGT. The CDR3 runs 14 residues.